The 2 T cell receptor beta chains reported below all come from one sample, sequenced in a study of long-term antiretroviral therapy in people with HIV. Survey level was the resolution at which the v3.0 immunoSEQ assay ran. Using immunoSEQ multiplex PCR, the repertoire was profiled, and TCRdb retains in-frame clones only, with some absent. This table holds 30,000 to 45,000 clones, around three quarters found once. Material: unsorted PBMCs, obtained 3.4 years after starting antiretroviral therapy. Receptors were obtained from a man under 40 with HIV.

This chain links TRBV21-1 with TRBJ1-2; the table's D call of TRBD1 was not tested on the DNA. TRBV21-1 is a recognized pseudogene. The CDR3 loop spans 14 amino acids. In DNA form, the CDR3 reads TGTGCCAGCAGCCTGACAGGGGTGACCTATGGCTACACCTTC. Its protein is CASSLTGVTYGYTF.

For this clone: Relative to the germline gene, one junction end is altered; a read error may explain this. The rearrangement uses TRBV28 and TRBJ1-5, with D perhaps TRBD1 (5 bases). Germline V gene data show CDR1 as MDHEN and CDR2 as SYDVKM. The CDR3 is made up of 13 amino acids. The CDR3 coding sequence is TGTGCCAGCAGTCTATGGGGGGATCAGCCCCAGCATTTT. Its translation: CASSLWGDQPQHF.